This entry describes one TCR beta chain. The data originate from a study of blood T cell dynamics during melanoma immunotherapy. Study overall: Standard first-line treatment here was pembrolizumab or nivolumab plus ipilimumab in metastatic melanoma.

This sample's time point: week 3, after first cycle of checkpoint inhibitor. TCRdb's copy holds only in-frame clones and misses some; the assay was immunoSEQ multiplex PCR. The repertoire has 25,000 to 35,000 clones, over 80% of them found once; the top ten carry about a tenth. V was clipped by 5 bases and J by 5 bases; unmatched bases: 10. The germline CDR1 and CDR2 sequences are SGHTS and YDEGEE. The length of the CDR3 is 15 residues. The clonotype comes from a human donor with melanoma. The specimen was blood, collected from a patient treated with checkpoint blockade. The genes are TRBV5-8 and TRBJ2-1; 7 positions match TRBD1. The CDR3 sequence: CASRLRGGADNEQFF. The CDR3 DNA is TGTGCCAGCAGACTGAGAGGGGGCGCCGACAATGAGCAGTTCTTC. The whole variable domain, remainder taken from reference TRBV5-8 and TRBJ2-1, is EAGVTQSPTHLIKTRGQQATLRCSPISGHTSVYWYQQALGLGLQFLLWYDEGEERNRGNFPPRFSGRQFPNYSSELNVNALELEDSALYLCASRLRGGADNEQFFGPGTRLTVL.